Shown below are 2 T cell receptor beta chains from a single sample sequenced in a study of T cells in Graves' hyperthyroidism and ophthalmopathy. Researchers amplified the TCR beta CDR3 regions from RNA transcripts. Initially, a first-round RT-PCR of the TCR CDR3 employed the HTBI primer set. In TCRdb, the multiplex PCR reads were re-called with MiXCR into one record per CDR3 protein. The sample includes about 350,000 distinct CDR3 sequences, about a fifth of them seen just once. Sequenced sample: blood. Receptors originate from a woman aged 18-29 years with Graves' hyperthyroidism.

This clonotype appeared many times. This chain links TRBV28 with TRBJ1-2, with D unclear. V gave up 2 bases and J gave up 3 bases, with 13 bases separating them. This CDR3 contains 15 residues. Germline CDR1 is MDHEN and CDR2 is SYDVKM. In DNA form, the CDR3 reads TGTGCCAGCAGTTTAGTGGATGAGGCCCACTATGGCTACACCTTC. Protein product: CASSLVDEAHYGYTF.

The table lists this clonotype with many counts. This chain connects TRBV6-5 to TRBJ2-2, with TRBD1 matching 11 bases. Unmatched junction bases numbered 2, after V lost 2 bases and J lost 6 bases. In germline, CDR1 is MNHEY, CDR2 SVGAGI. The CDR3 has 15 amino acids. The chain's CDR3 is CASSYGTGGAGELFF. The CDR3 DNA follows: TGTGCCAGCAGTTACGGGACAGGGGGGGCCGGGGAGCTGTTTTTT.